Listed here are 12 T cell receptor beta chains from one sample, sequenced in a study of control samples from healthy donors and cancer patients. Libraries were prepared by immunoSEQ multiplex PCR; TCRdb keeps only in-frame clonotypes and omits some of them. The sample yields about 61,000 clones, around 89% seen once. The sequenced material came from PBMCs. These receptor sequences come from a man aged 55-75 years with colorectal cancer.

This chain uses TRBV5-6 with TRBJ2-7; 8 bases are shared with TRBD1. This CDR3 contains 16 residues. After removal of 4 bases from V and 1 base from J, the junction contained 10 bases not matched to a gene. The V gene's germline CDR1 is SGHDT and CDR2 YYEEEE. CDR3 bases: TGTGCCAGCAGCGCCGGACAGGGACCGAAATCCTACGAGCAGTACTTC. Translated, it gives CASSAGQGPKSYEQYF.

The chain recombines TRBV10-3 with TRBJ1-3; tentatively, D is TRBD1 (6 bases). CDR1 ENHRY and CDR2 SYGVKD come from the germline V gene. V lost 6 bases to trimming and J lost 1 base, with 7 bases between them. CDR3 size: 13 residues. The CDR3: CAIRGTSGNTIYF. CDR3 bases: TGTGCCATCAGGGGGACATCTGGAAACACCATATATTTT.

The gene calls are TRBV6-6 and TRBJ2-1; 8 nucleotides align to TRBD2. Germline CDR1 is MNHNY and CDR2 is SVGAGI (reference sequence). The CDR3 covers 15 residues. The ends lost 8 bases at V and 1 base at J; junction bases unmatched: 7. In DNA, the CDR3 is TGTGCCAGCCGGGGGGGGCGGCCATCCTACAATGAGCAGTTCTTC. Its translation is CASRGGRPSYNEQFF.

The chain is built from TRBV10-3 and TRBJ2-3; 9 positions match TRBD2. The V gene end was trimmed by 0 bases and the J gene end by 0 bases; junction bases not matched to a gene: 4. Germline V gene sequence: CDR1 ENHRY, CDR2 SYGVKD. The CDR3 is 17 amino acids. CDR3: CAISESLAGASTDTQYF. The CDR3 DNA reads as TGTGCCATCAGTGAGTCGTTAGCGGGGGCTAGCACAGATACGCAGTATTTT.

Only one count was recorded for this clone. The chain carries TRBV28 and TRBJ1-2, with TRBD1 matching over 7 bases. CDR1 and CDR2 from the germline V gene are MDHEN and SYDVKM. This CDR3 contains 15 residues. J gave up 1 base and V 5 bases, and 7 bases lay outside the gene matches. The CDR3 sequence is CASSVRDSVNYGYTF. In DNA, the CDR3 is TGTGCCAGCAGTGTCCGGGACAGCGTTAACTATGGCTACACCTTC.

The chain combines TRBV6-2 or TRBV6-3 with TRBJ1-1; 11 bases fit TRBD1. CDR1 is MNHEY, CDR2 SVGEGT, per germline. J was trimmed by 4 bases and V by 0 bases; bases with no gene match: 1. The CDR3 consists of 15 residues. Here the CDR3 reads CASSYSGQGATEAFF. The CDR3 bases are TGTGCCAGCAGTTACTCAGGACAGGGGGCCACTGAAGCTTTCTTT.

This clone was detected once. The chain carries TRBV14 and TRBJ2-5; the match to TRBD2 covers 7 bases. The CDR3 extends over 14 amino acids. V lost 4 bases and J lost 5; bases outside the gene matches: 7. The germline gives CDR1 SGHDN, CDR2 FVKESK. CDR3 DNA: TGTGCCAGCAGCCCGGGAGGCAGGATGGAGACCCAGTACTTC. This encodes CASSPGGRMETQYF.

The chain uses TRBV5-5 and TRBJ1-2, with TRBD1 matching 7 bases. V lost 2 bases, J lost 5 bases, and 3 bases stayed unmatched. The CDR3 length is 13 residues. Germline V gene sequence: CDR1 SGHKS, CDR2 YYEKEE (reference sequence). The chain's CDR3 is CASSLTGVYGYTF. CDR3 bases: TGTGCCAGCAGCTTAACAGGGGTATATGGCTACACCTTC.

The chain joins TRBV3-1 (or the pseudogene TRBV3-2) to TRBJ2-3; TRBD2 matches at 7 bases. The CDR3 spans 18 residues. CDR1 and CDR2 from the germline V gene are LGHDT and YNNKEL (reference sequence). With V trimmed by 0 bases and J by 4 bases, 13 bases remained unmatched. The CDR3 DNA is TGTGCCAGCAGCCAAGATCCGGGGTGGGGGGGTACTGCAGATACGCAGTATTTT. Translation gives CASSQDPGWGGTADTQYF.

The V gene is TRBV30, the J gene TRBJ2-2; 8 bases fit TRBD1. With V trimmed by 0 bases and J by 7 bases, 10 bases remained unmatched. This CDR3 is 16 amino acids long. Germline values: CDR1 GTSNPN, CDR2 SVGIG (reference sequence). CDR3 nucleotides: TGTGCCTGGAGTGTATCCGGCAGGGGGCTTTTCGGGGAGCTGTTTTTT. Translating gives CAWSVSGRGLFGELFF.

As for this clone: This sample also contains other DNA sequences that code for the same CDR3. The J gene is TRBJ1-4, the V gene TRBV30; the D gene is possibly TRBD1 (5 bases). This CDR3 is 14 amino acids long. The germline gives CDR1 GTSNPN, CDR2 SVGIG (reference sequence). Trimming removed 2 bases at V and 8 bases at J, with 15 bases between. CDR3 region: CAWSIGGWGEKLFF. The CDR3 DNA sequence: TGTGCCTGGAGTATCGGGGGGTGGGGGGAAAAACTGTTTTTT.

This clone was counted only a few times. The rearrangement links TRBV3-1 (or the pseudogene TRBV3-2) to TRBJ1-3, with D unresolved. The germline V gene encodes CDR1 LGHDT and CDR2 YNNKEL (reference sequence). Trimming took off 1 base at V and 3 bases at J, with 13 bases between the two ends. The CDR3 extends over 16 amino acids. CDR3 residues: CASSQAFGISGNTIYF. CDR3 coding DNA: TGTGCCAGCAGCCAAGCATTTGGGATAAGTGGAAACACCATATATTTT.